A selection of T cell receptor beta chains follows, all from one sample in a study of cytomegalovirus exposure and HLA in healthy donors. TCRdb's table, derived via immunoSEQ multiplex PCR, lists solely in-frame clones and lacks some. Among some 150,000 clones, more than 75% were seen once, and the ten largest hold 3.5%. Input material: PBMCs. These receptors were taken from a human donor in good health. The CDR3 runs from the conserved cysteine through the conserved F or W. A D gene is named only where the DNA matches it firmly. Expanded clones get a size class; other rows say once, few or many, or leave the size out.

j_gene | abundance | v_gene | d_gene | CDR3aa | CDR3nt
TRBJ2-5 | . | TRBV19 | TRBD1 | CASSVYRGQETQYF | TGTGCCAGTAGTGTCTACAGGGGCCAAGAGACCCAGTACTTC
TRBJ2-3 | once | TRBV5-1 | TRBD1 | CASSLEDRVGSTDTQYF | TGCGCCAGCAGCTTGGAGGACAGGGTGGGCAGCACAGATACGCAGTATTTT
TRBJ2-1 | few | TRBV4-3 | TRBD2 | CASSPGSGAYNEQFF | TGCGCCAGCAGCCCCGGTAGCGGGGCATACAATGAGCAGTTCTTC
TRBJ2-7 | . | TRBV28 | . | CASSFPSRVSSHEQYF | TGTGCCAGCAGTTTCCCATCTCGGGTGAGCTCCCACGAGCAGTACTTC
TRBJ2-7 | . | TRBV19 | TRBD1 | CASSIGVGQAAYEQYF | TGTGCCAGTAGTATAGGGGTTGGACAGGCGGCCTACGAGCAGTACTTC
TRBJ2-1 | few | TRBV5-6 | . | CASSLGVSYNEQFF | TGTGCCAGCAGCTTAGGGGTCAGCTACAATGAGCAGTTCTTC
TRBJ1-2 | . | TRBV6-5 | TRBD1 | CASSSHDRAYGYPF | TGTGCCAGCAGTTCCCACGACAGGGCCTATGGCTACCCCTTC
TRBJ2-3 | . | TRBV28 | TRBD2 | CASSFRLAGLTDTQYF | TGTGCCAGCAGTTTCCGACTAGCGGGGCTCACAGATACGCAGTATTTT
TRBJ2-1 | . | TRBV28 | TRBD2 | CASSKGLAGGTYNEQFF | TGTGCCAGCAGCAAGGGACTAGCGGGAGGTACCTACAATGAGCAGTTCTTC
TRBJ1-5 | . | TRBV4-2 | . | CASSQDRGRTSSSNQPQHF | TGTGCCAGCAGCCAAGACAGGGGCAGGACGAGTAGTAGCAATCAGCCCCAGCATTTT
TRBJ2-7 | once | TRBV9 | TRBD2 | CASSAGLAGGLYEQYF | TGTGCCAGCAGCGCGGGACTAGCGGGAGGTCTCTACGAGCAGTACTTC
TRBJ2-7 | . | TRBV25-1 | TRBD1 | CASSEGDRPYEQYF | TGTGCCAGCAGTGAGGGGGACAGACCCTACGAGCAGTACTTC
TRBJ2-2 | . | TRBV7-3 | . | CASSLTGGPNTGELFF | TGTGCCAGCAGCCTAACCGGAGGGCCGAACACCGGGGAGCTGTTTTTT
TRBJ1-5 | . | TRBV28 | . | CASSFLQGAQHF | TGTGCCAGCAGTTTTTTGCAAGGGGCCCAGCATTTT
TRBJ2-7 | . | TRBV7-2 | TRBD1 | CASSQEPGQGLLTYEQYF | TGTGCCAGCAGCCAGGAACCGGGACAGGGATTACTAACCTACGAGCAGTACTTC
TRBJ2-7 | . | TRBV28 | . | CATKRGVISYEQYF | TGTGCCACCAAAAGAGGAGTGATTTCCTACGAGCAGTACTTC
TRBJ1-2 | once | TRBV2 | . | CASSGTNGYGYTF | TGTGCCAGCAGTGGGACAAACGGTTATGGCTACACCTTC
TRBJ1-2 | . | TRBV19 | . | CASSIGGGAESPF | TGTGCCAGTAGTATAGGAGGCGGGGCCGAGAGCCCCTTC
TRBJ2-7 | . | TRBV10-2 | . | CASSTLQGYEQYF | TGCGCCAGCAGTACCTTACAGGGTTACGAGCAGTACTTC
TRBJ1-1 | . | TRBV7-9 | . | CASSLVGGSTEAFF | TGTGCCAGCAGCTTAGTCGGGGGGTCCACTGAAGCTTTCTTT
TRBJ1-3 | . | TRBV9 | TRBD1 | CASSVETSSTGGFSGNTIYF | TGTGCCAGCAGCGTAGAGACCTCCTCGACAGGGGGCTTCTCTGGAAACACCATATATTTT
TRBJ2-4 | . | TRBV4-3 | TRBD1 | CASSQRTGGDGDIQYF | TGCGCCAGCAGCCAACGGACAGGGGGCGACGGTGACATTCAGTACTTC
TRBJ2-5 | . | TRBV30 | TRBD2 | CACVAGVTDQETQYF | TGTGCCTGTGTAGCGGGGGTAACGGATCAAGAGACCCAGTACTTC
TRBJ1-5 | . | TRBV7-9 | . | CASRSENQPQHF | TGTGCCAGCAGATCCGAGAATCAGCCCCAGCATTTT
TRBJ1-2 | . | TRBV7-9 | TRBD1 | CASSSDRVGGYTF | TGTGCCAGCAGTTCGGACAGGGTGGGTGGCTACACCTTC
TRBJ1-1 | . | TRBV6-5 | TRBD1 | CASSYSLPGGNTEAFF | TGTGCCAGCAGTTACTCGCTCCCAGGGGGCAACACTGAAGCTTTCTTT
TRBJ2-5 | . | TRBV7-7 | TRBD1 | CASSSTGGQETQYF | TGTGCCAGCAGCTCGACAGGGGGCCAAGAGACCCAGTACTTC
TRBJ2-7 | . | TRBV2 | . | CASRPGHGTYEQYF | TGTGCCAGCAGACCAGGACACGGCACATACGAGCAGTACTTC
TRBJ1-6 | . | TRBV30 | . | CAWSVLGDYNSPLHF | TGTGCCTGGAGTGTACTAGGAGACTATAATTCACCCCTCCACTTT
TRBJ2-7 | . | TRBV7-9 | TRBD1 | CASSSADRSSYEQYF | TGTGCCAGCAGCTCAGCGGACAGGAGCTCCTACGAGCAGTACTTC
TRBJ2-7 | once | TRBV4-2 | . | CASSQDSGFSYEQYF | TGTGCCAGCAGCCAGGACAGCGGCTTCTCCTACGAGCAGTACTTC
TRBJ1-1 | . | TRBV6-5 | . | CASSYRTVAVNTEAFF | TGTGCCAGCAGTTACAGAACAGTTGCCGTGAACACTGAAGCTTTCTTT
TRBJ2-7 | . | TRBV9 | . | CASSVGQLAEQYF | TGTGCCAGCAGCGTAGGCCAGTTAGCCGAGCAGTACTTC
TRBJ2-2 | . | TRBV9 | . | CASSVGLGAMNTGELFF | TGTGCCAGCAGCGTAGGTTTGGGAGCGATGAACACCGGGGAGCTGTTTTTT
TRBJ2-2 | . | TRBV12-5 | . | CASGLVLDLRTGELFF | TGTGCTAGTGGTTTGGTACTTGACTTAAGGACCGGGGAGCTGTTTTTT
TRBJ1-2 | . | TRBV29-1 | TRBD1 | CSARTGGDGYTF | TGCAGCGCCCGGACAGGGGGCGACGGCTACACCTTC
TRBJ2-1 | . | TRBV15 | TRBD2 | CATSRASGSNNEQFF | TGTGCCACCAGCAGAGCCAGCGGGAGCAACAATGAGCAGTTCTTC
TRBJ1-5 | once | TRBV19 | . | CASSIIANSNQPQHF | TGTGCCAGTAGTATAATTGCTAATAGCAATCAGCCCCAGCATTTT
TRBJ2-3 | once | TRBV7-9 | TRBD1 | CASSVDRALDTQYF | TGTGCCAGCAGCGTGGACAGGGCTTTGGATACGCAGTATTTT
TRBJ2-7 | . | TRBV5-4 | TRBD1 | CASSLEQGADEQYF | TGTGCCAGCAGCTTGGAACAGGGGGCGGACGAGCAGTACTTC
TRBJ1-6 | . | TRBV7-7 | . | CASSLDPDSPLHF | TGTGCCAGCAGCTTAGATCCCGATTCACCCCTCCACTTT
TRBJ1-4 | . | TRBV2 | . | CASRPQGGGEKLFF | TGTGCCAGCAGACCACAGGGAGGGGGGGAAAAACTGTTTTTT
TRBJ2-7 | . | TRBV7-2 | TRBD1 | CASSAGTGLYYEQYF | TGTGCCAGCAGCGCCGGGACAGGCCTCTATTACGAGCAGTACTTC
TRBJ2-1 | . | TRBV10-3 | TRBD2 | CAISESTSGTGNEQFF | TGTGCCATCAGTGAGTCAACTAGCGGGACGGGCAATGAGCAGTTCTTC
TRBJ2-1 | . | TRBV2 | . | CASSASFHEQFF | TGTGCCAGCAGTGCTAGTTTCCATGAGCAGTTCTTC
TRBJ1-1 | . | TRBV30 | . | CAWSVDGGRRRGEAFF | TGTGCCTGGAGTGTCGACGGGGGTCGACGCCGGGGTGAAGCTTTCTTT
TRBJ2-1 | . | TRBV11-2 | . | CASSLDGSLYNEQFF | TGTGCCAGCAGCTTAGATGGCAGTCTCTACAATGAGCAGTTCTTC
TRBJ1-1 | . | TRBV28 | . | CASSLWTARDTEAFF | TGTGCCAGCAGTTTGTGGACCGCCAGGGACACTGAAGCTTTCTTT
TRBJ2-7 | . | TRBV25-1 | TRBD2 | CASMGGRGYEQYF | TGTGCCAGCATGGGCGGGAGGGGTTACGAGCAGTACTTC